The 9 T cell receptor beta chains in this list originate from one sample, sequenced in a study of metastatic and nonmetastatic thyroid tumors. With MiXCR, TCRdb called clones anew from the PCR reads. This sample has about 4,100 clones, with around 32% found just once. Every patient was untreated before thyroid surgery. The sample taken for sequencing was adjacent normal tissue. Source of these receptors: a male donor with papillary thyroid cancer or a benign thyroid nodule (not recorded which). Some clones in this sample may be carry-over from other donors' samples.

Details on this clone: Mismatch with germline at one junction end may stem from a read error. The rearrangement joins TRBV5-1 to TRBJ1-6; D remains unclear. The germline V gene encodes CDR1 SGHRS and CDR2 YFSETQ. This CDR3 has 19 amino acids. CDR3 nucleotide sequence: TGCGCCAGCAGCACACTAGGTGGGCCACAGAGCTCCTATAATTCACCCCTCTACTTT. It encodes CASSTLGGPQSSYNSPLYF.

The CDR3 nucleotides read TGCAGTGCTGGCCCTAGGGGGGAGACCCAGTACTTC. Translated, it gives CSAGPRGETQYF. The chain recombines TRBV20-1 with TRBJ2-5; D perhaps matches TRBD1 (6 bases). The CDR3 sequence is 12 residues long. Germline V gene data show CDR1 as DFQATT and CDR2 as SNEGSKA (reference sequence). Trimming took 5 bases from V and 5 from J, leaving 12 bases between them.

V gene TRBV12-3 or TRBV12-4 combines with J gene TRBJ2-3, with D uncertain. The CDR3 has 13 amino acids. The V end was cut by 6 bases, the J end by 0 bases, with 7 bases between. The CDR3 nucleotides are TGTGCCAGCAGGCTCGGGAGCACAGATACGCAGTATTTT. Protein product: CASRLGSTDTQYF.

J is TRBJ2-7 and V is TRBV13; TRBD1 matches 10 bases. J was trimmed by 6 bases and V by 5 bases; bases with no gene match: 7. CDR1 is PRHDT, CDR2 FYEKMQ, per germline (reference sequence). The CDR3 has 14 amino acids. The CDR3 DNA is TGTGCCAGCAGCCGACAGGGGGCCTATGGCGAGCAGTACTTC. It specifies CASSRQGAYGEQYF.

This clone appeared a few times. The chain joins TRBV28 to TRBJ2-3, with 8 bases fitting TRBD2. The junction had 12 bases not matched to a gene; V was cut back by 5 bases and J by 8 bases. Germline V gives CDR1 MDHEN, CDR2 SYDVKM. This CDR3 has 15 amino acids. CDR3 sequence (DNA): TGTGCCAGCAGTCCAGCGGGAGAGGGTGGTAGTACGCAGTATTTT. Its protein is CASSPAGEGGSTQYF. Variable domain in full (rest from reference TRBV28 and TRBJ2-3): DVKVTQSSRYLVKRTGEKVFLECVQDMDHENMFWYRQDPGLGLRLIYFSYDVKMKEKGDIPEGYSVSREKKERFSLILESASTNQTSMYLCASSPAGEGGSTQYFGPGTRLTVL.

This clone was recorded only once. J is TRBJ1-6 and V is TRBV5-1; 7 bases are shared with TRBD1. Germline CDR1 is SGHRS and CDR2 is YFSETQ. V dropped 4 bases and J dropped 2; count of bases not matched to a gene: 3. The CDR3 has 15 residues. CDR3 amino acids: CASSAGQAYNSPLHF. CDR3 DNA: TGCGCCAGCAGCGCTGGACAGGCCTATAATTCACCCCTCCACTTT.

The chain combines TRBV9 with TRBJ2-7; 8 bases align to TRBD2. The CDR3 length is 16 residues. After removal of 4 bases from V and 3 bases from J, the junction contained 12 bases not matched to a gene. Germline CDR1 SGDLS, CDR2 YYNGEE. The CDR3 is CASSPQPGLGIYEQYF. The CDR3, as DNA: TGTGCCAGCAGCCCTCAGCCGGGACTAGGTATCTACGAGCAGTACTTC.

The chain carries TRBV5-1 and TRBJ1-4; D is uncertain. CDR1 SGHRS and CDR2 YFSETQ come from the germline V gene. The V gene lost 0 bases and the J gene lost 8 bases, with 8 bases spanning the gap. This CDR3 is built from 13 residues. CDR3 loop: CASSLDPQEKLFF. CDR3 bases: TGCGCCAGCAGCTTGGACCCGCAGGAAAAACTGTTTTTT.

This clone was recorded only once. The V gene is TRBV7-3, the J gene TRBJ1-2; 8 bases are shared with TRBD1. V trimming: 5 bases; J trimming: 7 bases; junction bases outside the gene matches: 6. This CDR3 contains 13 residues. The germline gives CDR1 SGHTA, CDR2 FQGTGA. The DNA of the CDR3 is TGTGCCAGCAGCCGGGACAGGAACAGTGGCTACACCTTC. Translation: CASSRDRNSGYTF.